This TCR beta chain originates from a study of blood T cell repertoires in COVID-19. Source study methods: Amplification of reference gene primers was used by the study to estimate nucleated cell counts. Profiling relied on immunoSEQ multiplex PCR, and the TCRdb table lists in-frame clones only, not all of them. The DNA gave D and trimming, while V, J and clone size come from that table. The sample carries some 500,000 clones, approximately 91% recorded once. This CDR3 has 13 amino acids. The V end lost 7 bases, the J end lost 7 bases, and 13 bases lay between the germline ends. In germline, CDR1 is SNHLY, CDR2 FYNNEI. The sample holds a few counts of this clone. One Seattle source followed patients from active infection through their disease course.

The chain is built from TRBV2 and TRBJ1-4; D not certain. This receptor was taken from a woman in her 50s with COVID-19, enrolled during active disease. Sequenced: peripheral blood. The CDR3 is CASNIAQVEKLFF. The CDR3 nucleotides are TGTGCCAGCAACATTGCCCAGGTTGAAAAACTGTTTTTT. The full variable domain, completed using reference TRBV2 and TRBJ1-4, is EPEVTQTPSHQVTQMGQEVILRCVPISNHLYFYWYRQILGQKVEFLVSFYNNEISEKSEIFDDQFSVERPDGSNFTLKIRSTKLEDSAMYFCASNIAQVEKLFFGSGTQLSVL.